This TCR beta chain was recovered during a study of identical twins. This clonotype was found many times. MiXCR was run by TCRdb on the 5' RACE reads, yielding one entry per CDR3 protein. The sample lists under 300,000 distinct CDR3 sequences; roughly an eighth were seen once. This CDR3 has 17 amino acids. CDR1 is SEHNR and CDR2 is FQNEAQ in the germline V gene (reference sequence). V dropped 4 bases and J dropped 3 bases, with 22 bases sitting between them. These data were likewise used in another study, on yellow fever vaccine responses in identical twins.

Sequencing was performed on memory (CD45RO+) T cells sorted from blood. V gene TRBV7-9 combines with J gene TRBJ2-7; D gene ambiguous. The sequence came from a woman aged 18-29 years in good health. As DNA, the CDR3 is TGTGCCAGCAGCTCCCTGAATCGACGGGTTTGGAGCTACGAGCAGTACTTC. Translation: CASSSLNRRVWSYEQYF.